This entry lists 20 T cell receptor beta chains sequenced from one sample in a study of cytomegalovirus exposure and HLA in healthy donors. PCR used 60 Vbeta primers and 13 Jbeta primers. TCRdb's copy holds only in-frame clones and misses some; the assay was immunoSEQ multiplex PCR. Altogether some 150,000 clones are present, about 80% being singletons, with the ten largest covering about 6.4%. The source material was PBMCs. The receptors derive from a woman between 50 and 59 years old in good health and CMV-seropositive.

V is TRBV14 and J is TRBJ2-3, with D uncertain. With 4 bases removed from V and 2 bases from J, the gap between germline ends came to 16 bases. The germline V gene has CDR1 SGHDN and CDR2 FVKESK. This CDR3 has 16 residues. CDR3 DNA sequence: TGTGCCAGCAGCCCCACCCCTTGGCGGCCCACAGATACGCAGTATTTT. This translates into CASSPTPWRPTDTQYF.

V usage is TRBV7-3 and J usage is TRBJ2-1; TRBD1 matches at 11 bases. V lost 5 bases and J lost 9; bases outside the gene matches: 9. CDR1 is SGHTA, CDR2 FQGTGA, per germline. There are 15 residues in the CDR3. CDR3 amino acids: CASSPGQGAYFEQFF. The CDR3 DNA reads TGTGCCAGCAGCCCAGGACAGGGGGCTTATTTTGAGCAGTTCTTC.

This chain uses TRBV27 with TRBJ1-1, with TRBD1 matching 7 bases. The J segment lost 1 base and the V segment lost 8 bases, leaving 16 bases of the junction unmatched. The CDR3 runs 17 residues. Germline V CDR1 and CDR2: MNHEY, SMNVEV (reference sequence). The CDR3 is CASHKVLDRATNTEAFF. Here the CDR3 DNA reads TGTGCCAGCCATAAGGTTCTCGACAGGGCTACGAACACTGAAGCTTTCTTT.

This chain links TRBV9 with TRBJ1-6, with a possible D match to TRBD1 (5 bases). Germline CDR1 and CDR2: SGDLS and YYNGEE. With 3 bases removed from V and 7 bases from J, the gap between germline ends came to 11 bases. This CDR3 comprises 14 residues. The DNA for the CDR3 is TGTGCCAGCAGCGGCACAGGTAAGAATTCACCCCTCCACTTT. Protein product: CASSGTGKNSPLHF. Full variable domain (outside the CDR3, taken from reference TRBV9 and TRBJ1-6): DSGVTQTPKHLITATGQRVTLRCSPRSGDLSVYWYQQSLDQGLQFLIQYYNGEERAKGNILERFSAQQFPDLHSELNLSSLELGDSALYFCASSGTGKNSPLHFGNGTRLTVT.

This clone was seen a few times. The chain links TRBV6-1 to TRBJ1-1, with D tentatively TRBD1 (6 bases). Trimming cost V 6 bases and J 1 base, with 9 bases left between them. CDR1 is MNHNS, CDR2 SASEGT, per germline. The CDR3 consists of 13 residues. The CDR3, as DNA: TGTGCCAGCAGCTCGACAGGGAACACTGAAGCTTTCTTT. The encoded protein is CASSSTGNTEAFF.

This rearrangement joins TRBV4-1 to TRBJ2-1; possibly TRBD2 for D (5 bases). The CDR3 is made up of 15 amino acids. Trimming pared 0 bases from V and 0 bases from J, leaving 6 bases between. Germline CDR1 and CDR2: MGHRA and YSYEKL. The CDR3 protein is CASSQEADSYNEQFF. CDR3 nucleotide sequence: TGCGCCAGCAGCCAAGAAGCGGACTCCTACAATGAGCAGTTCTTC.

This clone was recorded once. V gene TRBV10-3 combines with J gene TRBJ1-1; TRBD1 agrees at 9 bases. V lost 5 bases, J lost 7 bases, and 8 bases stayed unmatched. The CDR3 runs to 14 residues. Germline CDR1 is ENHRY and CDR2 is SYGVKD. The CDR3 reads CAISHTGGEGEAFF. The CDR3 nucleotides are TGTGCCATCAGTCATACAGGGGGCGAGGGTGAAGCTTTCTTT.

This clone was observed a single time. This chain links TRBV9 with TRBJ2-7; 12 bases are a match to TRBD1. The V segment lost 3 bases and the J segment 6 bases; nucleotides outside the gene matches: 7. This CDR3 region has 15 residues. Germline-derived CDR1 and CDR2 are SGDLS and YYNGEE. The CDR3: CASSGGDRGLLEQYF. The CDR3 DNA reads TGTGCCAGCAGCGGCGGGGACAGGGGGCTTCTCGAGCAGTACTTC.

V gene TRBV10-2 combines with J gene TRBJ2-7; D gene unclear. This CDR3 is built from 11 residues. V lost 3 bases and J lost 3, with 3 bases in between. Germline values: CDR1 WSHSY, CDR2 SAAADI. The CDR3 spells CASSDIYEQYF. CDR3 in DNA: TGCGCCAGCAGTGATATCTACGAGCAGTACTTC.

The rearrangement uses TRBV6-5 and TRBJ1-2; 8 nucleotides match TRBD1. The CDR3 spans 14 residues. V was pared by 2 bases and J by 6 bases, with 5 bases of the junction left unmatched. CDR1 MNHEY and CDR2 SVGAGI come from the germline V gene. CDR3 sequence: CASSYGRQGNGYTF. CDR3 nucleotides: TGTGCCAGCAGTTACGGACGACAGGGGAATGGCTACACCTTC.

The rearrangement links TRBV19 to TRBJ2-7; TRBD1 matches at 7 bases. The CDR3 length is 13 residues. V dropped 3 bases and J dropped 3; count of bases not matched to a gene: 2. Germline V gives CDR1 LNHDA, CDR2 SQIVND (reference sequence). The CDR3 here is CASSINRGYEQYF. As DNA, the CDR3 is TGTGCCAGTAGTATTAACAGGGGCTACGAGCAGTACTTC.

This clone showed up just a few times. Written as DNA, the CDR3 is TGTGCCAGCAACTCGCGGGCCTCTGGAAACACCATATATTTT. It translates to CASNSRASGNTIYF. The chain employs TRBV6-1 and TRBJ1-3; D uncertain. In germline, CDR1 is MNHNS, CDR2 SASEGT. V lost 7 bases and J 0 bases, leaving 10 bases between the germline ends. CDR3 length: 14 amino acids.

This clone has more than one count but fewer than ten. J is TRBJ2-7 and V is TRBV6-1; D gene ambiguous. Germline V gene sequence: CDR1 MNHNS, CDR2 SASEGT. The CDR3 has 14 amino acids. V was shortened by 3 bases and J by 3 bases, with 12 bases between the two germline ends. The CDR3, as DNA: TGTGCCAGCAGTGATCCAACCCACTACTACGAGCAGTACTTC. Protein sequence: CASSDPTHYYEQYF.

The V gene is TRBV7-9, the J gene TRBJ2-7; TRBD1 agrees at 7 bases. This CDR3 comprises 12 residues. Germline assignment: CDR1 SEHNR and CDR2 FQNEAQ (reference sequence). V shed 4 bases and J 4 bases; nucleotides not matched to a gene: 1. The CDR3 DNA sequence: TGTGCCAGCAGCTGGGACAGTTACGAGCAGTACTTC. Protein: CASSWDSYEQYF. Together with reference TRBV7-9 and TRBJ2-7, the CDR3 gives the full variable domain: DTGVSQNPRHKITKRGQNVTFRCDPISEHNRLYWYRQTLGQGPEFLTYFQNEAQLEKSRLLSDRFSAERPKGSFSTLEIQRTEQGDSAMYLCASSWDSYEQYFGPGTRLTVT.

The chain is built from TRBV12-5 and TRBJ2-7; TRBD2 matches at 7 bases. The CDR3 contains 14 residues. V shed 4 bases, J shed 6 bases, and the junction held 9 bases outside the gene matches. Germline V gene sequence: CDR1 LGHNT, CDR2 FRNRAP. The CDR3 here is CASGSRPWGGEQYF. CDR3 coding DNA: TGTGCTAGTGGTTCCCGGCCCTGGGGGGGCGAGCAGTACTTC.

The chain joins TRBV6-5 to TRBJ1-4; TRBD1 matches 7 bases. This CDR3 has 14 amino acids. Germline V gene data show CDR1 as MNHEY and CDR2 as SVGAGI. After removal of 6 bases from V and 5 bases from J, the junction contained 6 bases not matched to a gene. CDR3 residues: CASSTGDGNEKLFF. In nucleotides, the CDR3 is TGTGCCAGCAGCACAGGGGACGGCAATGAAAAACTGTTTTTT.

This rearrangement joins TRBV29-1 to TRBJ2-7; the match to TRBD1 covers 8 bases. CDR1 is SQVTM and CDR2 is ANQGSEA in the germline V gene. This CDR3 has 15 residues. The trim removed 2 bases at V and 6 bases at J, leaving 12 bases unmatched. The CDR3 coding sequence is TGCAGCGTTGAATATTCTGGAGACAGGGGTTTCGAGCAGTACTTC. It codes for CSVEYSGDRGFEQYF.

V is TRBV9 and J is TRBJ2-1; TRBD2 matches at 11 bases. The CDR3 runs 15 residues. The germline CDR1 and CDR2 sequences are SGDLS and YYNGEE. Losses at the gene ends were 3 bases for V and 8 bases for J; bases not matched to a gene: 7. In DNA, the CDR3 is TGTGCCAGCAGCGCCTTAGCGGGGGGGCCATATGAGCAGTTCTTC. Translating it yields CASSALAGGPYEQFF.

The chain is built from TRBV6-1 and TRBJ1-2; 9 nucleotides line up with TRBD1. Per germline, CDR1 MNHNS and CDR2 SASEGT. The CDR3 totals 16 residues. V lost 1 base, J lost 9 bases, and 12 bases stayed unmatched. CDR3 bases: TGTGCCAGCAGTGAAGGCGGGACAGGGACTTTGTGGAGCTACACCTTC. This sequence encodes CASSEGGTGTLWSYTF.

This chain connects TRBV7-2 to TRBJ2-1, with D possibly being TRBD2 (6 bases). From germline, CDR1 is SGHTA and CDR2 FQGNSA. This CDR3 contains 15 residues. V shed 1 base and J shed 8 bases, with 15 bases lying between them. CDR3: CASSLGGLPVDEQFF. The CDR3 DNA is TGTGCCAGCAGCTTAGGAGGACTACCCGTGGATGAGCAGTTCTTC.